The rows below give T cell receptor beta chains drawn from one sample of a study of T cell repertoires in cytomegalovirus infection. For these TCRs, the target antigens are not known. Using its own MiXCR run on the reads, TCRdb lists one record per CDR3 protein. The profile shows about 770,000 distinct CDR3 sequences, about 28% of them singletons. The sequenced sample was cultured CD8+ T cells from PBMCs, obtained from culture after CMV antigen stimulation. Source of these receptors: a human donor in good health (CMV status not recorded). Some clones in this sample may be carry-over from other donors' samples. Both conserved end residues are part of each CDR3. The D gene is left open where the match is weak. Rows give clone size only sometimes, using once, few, many, or a class for an expanded clone.

>TRBJ1-2|TRBV25-1|NA|NA|14
TGTGCCAGCAGTGAATGGAGGGTAGACTATGGCTACACCTTC
CASSEWRVDYGYTF
>TRBJ2-5|TRBV7-8|many|NA|17
TGTGCCAGCAGCCCCCTTACCGGAGGGACGTTAGGAGAGACCCAGTACTTC
CASSPLTGGTLGETQYF
>TRBJ1-1|TRBV7-8|many|TRBD1|15
TGTGCCAGCAGCGATAAAGGGGGCTTGAACACTGAAGCTTTCTTT
CASSDKGGLNTEAFF
>TRBJ2-3|TRBV7-9|many|NA|18
TGTGCCAGCAGCCATCACATGGGGGGGGGCCCTCGCACAGATACGCAGTATTTT
CASSHHMGGGPRTDTQYF
>TRBJ2-5|TRBV24-1|few|TRBD1|12
TGTGCCACCAGTGACACCTATAGGGGGCATCGCTTC
CATSDTYRGHRF
>TRBJ1-1|TRBV25-1|few|NA|15
TGTGCCAGCAGTGAATGGGGGGACACGGCCACTGAAGCTTTCTTT
CASSEWGDTATEAFF
>TRBJ1-1|TRBV4-3|NA|NA|14
TGCGCCAGCAGCCAACTGGGGGTAAGAACTGAAGCTTTCTTT
CASSQLGVRTEAFF
>TRBJ2-2|TRBV12-3/TRBV12-4|NA|NA|15
TGTGCCAGCAGTCTCGAAGACGGAATCACCGGGGAGCTGTTTTTT
CASSLEDGITGELFF
>TRBJ2-2|TRBV28|NA|NA|13
TGTCCCAGCAGCGTTGGTTACACCGGGGAGCTGTTTTTT
CPSSVGYTGELFF
>TRBJ2-3|TRBV27|NA|TRBD1|15
TGTGCCAGCAGTCCCCAGGACAGGGGGATCGATACGCAGTATTTT
CASSPQDRGIDTQYF
>TRBJ2-1|TRBV12-3/TRBV12-4|many|TRBD2|15
TGTGCCAGCAGGATAGGGACTAGCGGGTACAATGAGCAGTTCTTC
CASRIGTSGYNEQFF
>TRBJ2-1|TRBV12-3/TRBV12-4|NA|NA|14
TGTGCCAGCTCCACCGGGACTCCCCACAATGAGCAGTTCTTC
CASSTGTPHNEQFF
>TRBJ1-2|TRBV7-9|few|TRBD1|15
TGTGCCAGCAGCTCCCTTGGACAGGGGGCGGAAGGCTACACCTTC
CASSSLGQGAEGYTF
>TRBJ1-2|TRBV7-9|few|TRBD1|15
TGTGCCAGCAGCTTAGTGGGACAGGGCGGACGTGGCTACACCTTC
CASSLVGQGGRGYTF
>TRBJ2-2|TRBV20-1|NA|NA|16
TGCAGTGCTAGAGATAAGTCCGGCCCAAACACCGGGGAGCTGTTTTTT
CSARDKSGPNTGELFF
>TRBJ2-7|TRBV4-3|NA|NA|13
TGCGCCAGCAGCCTCCAAGTAGACTACGAGCAGTACTTC
CASSLQVDYEQYF
>TRBJ2-7|TRBV7-8|few|NA|12
TGTGCCAGCAGCTTTGGAAAGTACGAGCAGTACTTC
CASSFGKYEQYF
>TRBJ2-1|TRBV6-2/TRBV6-3|NA|NA|17
TGTGCCAGCAGTTACGTCAGGGGAATGGGTTCCTACAATGAGCAGTTCTTC
CASSYVRGMGSYNEQFF
>TRBJ2-7|TRBV10-3|NA|TRBD2|18
TGTGCCATCAGTGACCAGAGACTAGCGCCTATCCCCTCGTACGAGCAGTACTTC
CAISDQRLAPIPSYEQYF
>TRBJ2-7|TRBV6-5|few|TRBD1|13
TGTGCCAGCAGTTACTCGACAGGGGTCGAGCAGTACTTC
CASSYSTGVEQYF